This note documents a single T cell receptor beta chain sequence. Assay used: immunoSEQ multiplex PCR; TCRdb lists only in-frame clones, some missing. The sample comprises approximately 200,000 clones, roughly four fifths of which are singletons, and approximately 1.3% rests with the top ten. Germline V CDR1 and CDR2: MNHEY, SMNVEV (reference sequence). This CDR3 contains 14 residues. V was clipped by 2 bases and J by 3 bases, with 8 bases between them. The data belong to a study of blood T cell repertoires in COVID-19. This TCR was recovered from a middle-aged woman with acute COVID-19. The rearrangement links TRBV27 to TRBJ1-5, with D possibly matching TRBD1 (5 bases). Sequencing was done on a sample of PBMCs or T cells enriched from blood (not recorded which). The CDR3 here is CASSLQGLNQPQHF. The DNA of the CDR3 is TGTGCCAGCAGTTTACAGGGACTCAATCAGCCCCAGCATTTT.